The 14 T cell receptor beta chains reported below all come from one sample, sequenced in a study of blood T cell repertoires in COVID-19. Data came from immunoSEQ multiplex PCR; TCRdb stores just in-frame clones and leaves some out. Of 200,000 to 250,000 clones listed, approximately 78% were seen once; the top ten hold over 7%. The sample consisted of peripheral blood. These receptors were obtained from a woman of 80 years or more with COVID-19, enrolled during active disease.

This clone was counted once. The rearrangement uses TRBV29-1 and TRBJ2-3, with D perhaps TRBD2 (6 bases). The CDR3 is 17 residues long. V dropped 4 bases and J dropped 4 bases, with 24 bases sitting between them. Germline values: CDR1 SQVTM, CDR2 ANQGSEA. CDR3 nucleotide sequence: TGCAGCGTTGGATTCCCCCAGGGAGGATGGGGCCCAGATACGCAGTATTTT. It translates to CSVGFPQGGWGPDTQYF.

The chain combines TRBV29-1 with TRBJ2-3; no firm D call. The CDR3 loop spans 12 amino acids. V was shortened by 6 bases and J by 1 base, with 8 bases between the two germline ends. CDR1 is SQVTM and CDR2 is ANQGSEA in the germline V gene. The CDR3, as DNA: TGCAGCGTCTCTCCTGGCACAGATACGCAGTATTTT. This sequence encodes CSVSPGTDTQYF.

CDR3: CASSRSGAFTDTQYF. The CDR3 DNA reads TGTGCCAGCAGCCGTAGCGGGGCCTTCACAGATACGCAGTATTTT. The chain employs TRBV14 and TRBJ2-3; 8 nucleotides agree with TRBD2. Per germline, CDR1 SGHDN and CDR2 FVKESK. This CDR3 spans 15 amino acids. The ends lost 4 bases at V and 2 bases at J; junction bases unmatched: 5.

V and J are TRBV19 and TRBJ1-5, with a tentative D call TRBD1 (6 bases). The CDR3 runs 14 residues. Trimming took off 8 bases at V and 6 bases at J, with 17 bases between the two ends. The germline CDR1 and CDR2 sequences are LNHDA and SQIVND (reference sequence). The CDR3 sequence: CASRTTGSGQPQHF. The CDR3 DNA follows: TGTGCCAGTCGCACGACAGGAAGCGGTCAGCCCCAGCATTTT.

This chain connects TRBV5-1 to TRBJ2-5; TRBD1 matches 8 bases. The CDR3 consists of 16 residues. The germline CDR1 and CDR2 sequences are SGHRS and YFSETQ. V trimming: 1 base; J trimming: 5 bases; junction bases outside the gene matches: 10. In nucleotides, the CDR3 is TGCGCCAGCAGCTTGAACCTCAGGGGGCAGTGGGAGACCCAGTACTTC. Translated, it gives CASSLNLRGQWETQYF.

Only one count was recorded for this clone. The chain joins TRBV5-4 to TRBJ2-6, with 7 positions matching TRBD1. CDR1 is SGHNT and CDR2 is YYREEE in the germline V gene (reference sequence). V gave up 6 bases and J gave up 0 bases; unmatched junction bases: 6. The CDR3 is 16 residues long. This CDR3 is CASTDRASSGANVLTF. The CDR3 DNA sequence: TGTGCCAGCACCGACAGGGCTAGCTCTGGGGCCAACGTCCTGACTTTC. Filled out from reference TRBV5-4 and TRBJ2-6, the complete variable domain reads ETGVTQSPTHLIKTRGQQVTLRCSSQSGHNTVSWYQQALGQGPQFIFQYYREEENGRGNFPPRFSGLQFPNYSSELNVNALELDDSALYLCASTDRASSGANVLTFGAGSRLTVL.

The chain couples TRBV30 to TRBJ1-2; 9 bases line up with TRBD1. Germline-derived CDR1 and CDR2 are GTSNPN and SVGIG (reference sequence). The CDR3 length is 17 residues. The trim removed 7 bases at V and 0 bases at J, leaving 15 bases unmatched. CDR3 in DNA: TGTGCCTCTTCCCGGGGGGACAGGGCCCTCCCTAACTATGGCTACACCTTC. This translates into CASSRGDRALPNYGYTF.

The chain has TRBV27 and TRBJ2-2; D ambiguous. V was clipped by 5 bases and J by 8 bases, with 6 bases between them. This CDR3 spans 11 amino acids. From germline, CDR1 is MNHEY and CDR2 SMNVEV (reference sequence). CDR3 sequence: CASSVNGELFF. The CDR3 nucleotides are TGTGCCAGCAGTGTCAATGGGGAGCTGTTTTTT.

The chain links TRBV18 to TRBJ2-2; TRBD2 agrees at 8 bases. Germline CDR1 reads KGHSH; CDR2 reads LQKENI. This CDR3 is built from 19 residues. J was trimmed by 3 bases and V by 3 bases; bases with no gene match: 15. Here the CDR3 DNA reads TGTGCCAGCTCACCCATAGGACTAGCCGGAGAAGCATACACCGGGGAGCTGTTTTTT. It encodes CASSPIGLAGEAYTGELFF.

The chain has TRBV5-1 and TRBJ1-1; D is unresolved. With 0 bases removed from V and 0 bases from J, the gap between germline ends came to 6 bases. The length of the CDR3 is 14 residues. Germline-derived CDR1 and CDR2 are SGHRS and YFSETQ. The CDR3 sequence is CASSLAVMNTEAFF. The DNA for the CDR3 is TGCGCCAGCAGCTTGGCCGTAATGAACACTGAAGCTTTCTTT.

The J gene is TRBJ2-1, the V gene TRBV20-1; a possible D gene is TRBD1 (7 bases). The CDR3 has 16 amino acids. V shed 3 bases and J shed 12 bases, with 27 bases lying between them. The germline V gene has CDR1 DFQATT and CDR2 SNEGSKA (reference sequence). CDR3 bases: TGCAGTGCTAGTAAGTCCCTGACAGGGAGGACCTACGGGCAGTTCTTC. Its protein product is CSASKSLTGRTYGQFF.

This chain uses TRBV5-1 with TRBJ1-3, with 8 bases lining up with TRBD1. Germline V lookup: CDR1 SGHRS, CDR2 YFSETQ. V dropped 5 bases and J dropped 2; count of bases not matched to a gene: 0. The CDR3 totals 13 residues. The CDR3 region has the DNA TGCGCCAGCAGACAGGGGGCTGGAAACACCATATATTTT. Its protein is CASRQGAGNTIYF.

V usage is TRBV6-2 or TRBV6-3 and J usage is TRBJ2-5, with D possibly being TRBD1 (6 bases). Germline V gene sequence: CDR1 MNHEY, CDR2 SVGEGT. This CDR3 has 17 amino acids. V lost 5 bases to trimming and J lost 6 bases, with 25 bases between them. CDR3 bases: TGTGCCAGCAGTCAAGGCACAGGGAGAATTTCGACGAAGACCCAGTACTTC. This translates into CASSQGTGRISTKTQYF.

The chain combines TRBV7-9 with TRBJ2-1; possibly TRBD2 for D (5 bases). The ends were cut back, 5 bases at V and 2 bases at J, with 16 bases in the middle. Per germline, CDR1 SEHNR and CDR2 FQNEAQ (reference sequence). CDR3 length: 16 amino acids. The CDR3 region has the DNA TGTGCCAGCAGCCGAACGGGATCCCCAACCTACAATGAGCAGTTCTTC. Encoded protein: CASSRTGSPTYNEQFF.